The sequence of this T cell receptor beta chain was determined in a study of T cell clonality in common variable immunodeficiency. TCRdb keeps only in-frame clones here, not all; method: immunoSEQ multiplex PCR. Recorded here are 30,000 to 40,000 clones, none singletons. Study conclusions and caveats: Fewer deletions and N-nucleotide insertions were reportedly seen in common variable immunodeficiency TCR beta sequences. The cause of increased CVID clonality remains unclear without subpopulation sequencing.

The sample holds many counts of this clone. No antigen is known for it. The read terminates 3 residues before the CDR3 end, so the remaining end is supplied by the germline J gene. The V gene's germline CDR1 is SGHTA and CDR2 FQGNSA. V shed 5 bases and J 4 bases; nucleotides not matched to a gene: 7. The CDR3 totals 14 residues. Each donor provided about 5 to 9 ml of heparinized whole blood. Source material: peripheral blood mononuclear cells. This clonotype was sampled from a person between 18 and 75 years old in good health. The V call is TRBV7-2, the J call TRBJ1-1, with 7 bases that match TRBD1. CDR3 DNA (partial): TGTGCCAGCAGCCCACAACAGGGGACCACTGAA. Translation: CASSPQQGTTE. In full, the CDR3 reads CASSPQQGTTEAFF.